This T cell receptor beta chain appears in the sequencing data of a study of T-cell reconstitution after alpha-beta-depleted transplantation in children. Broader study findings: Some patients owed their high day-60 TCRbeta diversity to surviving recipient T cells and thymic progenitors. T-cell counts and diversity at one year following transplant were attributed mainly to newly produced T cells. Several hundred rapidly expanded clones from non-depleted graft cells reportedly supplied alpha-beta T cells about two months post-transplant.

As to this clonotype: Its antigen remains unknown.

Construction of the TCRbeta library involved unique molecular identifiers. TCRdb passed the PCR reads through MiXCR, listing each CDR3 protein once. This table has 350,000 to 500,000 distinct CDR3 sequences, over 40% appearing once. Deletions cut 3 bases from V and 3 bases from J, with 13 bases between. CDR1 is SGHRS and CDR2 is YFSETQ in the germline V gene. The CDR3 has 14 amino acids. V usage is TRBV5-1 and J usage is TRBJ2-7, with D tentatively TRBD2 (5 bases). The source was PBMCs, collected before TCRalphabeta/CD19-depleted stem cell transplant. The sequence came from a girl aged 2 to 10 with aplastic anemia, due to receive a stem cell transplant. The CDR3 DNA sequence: TGCGCCAGCAGCTATGCTGGGAGTAACTACGAGCAGTACTTC. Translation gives CASSYAGSNYEQYF.